The clone carrying this T cell receptor (beta chain) was detected a few times. The antigen is unknown. The record originates from a study of response to subunit inactivated influenza vaccine. Broader study findings: Authors suggested each seasonal flu vaccination may recruit only limited numbers of new T cells.

Via MiXCR, TCRdb re-called the RT-PCR reads, giving one row per CDR3 protein. The table has 860,000 or so distinct CDR3 sequences, approximately 21% seen once. The germline gives CDR1 LGHDT, CDR2 YNNKEL (reference sequence). V was shortened by 0 bases and J by 5 bases, with 16 bases between the two germline ends. CDR3 length: 16 amino acids. Specimen: PBMCs from blood, collected approximately 5 days after vaccination. The receptor was isolated from a man aged 45-65 years who received an inactivated influenza vaccine. The V and J genes are TRBV3-1 and TRBJ1-1; D may be TRBD1 (5 bases). The CDR3 sequence is CASSQEWLKGRTEAFF. CDR3 in DNA: TGTGCCAGCAGCCAAGAGTGGTTGAAGGGGAGGACTGAAGCTTTCTTT.